This TCR beta chain is from a study of shared clonotypes between healthy human individuals. Whole-study context: Each donor had three CD4 naive, three CD4 memory, two CD8 naive and one CD8 memory plate. Points from the study as a whole: Collection of samples was limited to blood; tissue repertoires likely differ. The study found about 4.6% of naive CD4 clonotypes shared across a handful of donors.

The germline CDR1 and CDR2 sequences are KGHSH and LQKENI. V lost 6 bases and J lost 7; bases outside the gene matches: 12. The CDR3 has 16 residues. For each subset, genomic DNA was distributed in equal portions over several immunoSEQ plates. Clones were read by immunoSEQ multiplex PCR, and TCRdb kept only the in-frame ones, dropping some. The table records fewer than 2.5 million clones, under 95% of them present only once. With regard to this clone: The antigen is undetermined.

This rearrangement joins TRBV18 to TRBJ2-2; 9 nucleotides match TRBD1. Sequencing used naive CD4+ T cells from PBMCs. Subset defined: CD45RA+ positively selected. This clonotype originated in a man between 18 and 35 years old in good health. Some clones in this sample may be carry-over from other donors' samples. CDR3 sequence: CASSPRGQGEVGELFF. CDR3 sequence (DNA): TGTGCCAGCTCGCCGCGGGGACAGGGCGAGGTCGGGGAGCTGTTTTTT.